This entry lists 29 T cell receptor beta chains sequenced from one sample in a study of a mutant IDH1 vaccine in newly diagnosed glioma. These TCRs' antigens remain unknown. Clones were read by immunoSEQ multiplex PCR, and TCRdb kept only the in-frame ones, dropping some. The table shows 45,000 to 60,000 clones, with 88% occurring only once. Time point described: week 35, safety follow-up. The content of each vaccine dose was 300 ug of mutant IDH1 20-mer peptide, and topical imiquimod accompanied it. Sequences were derived from PBMCs, sampled from a glioma patient whose treatment included an IDH1 peptide vaccine. The receptors stem from a woman in her thirties or forties with glioma.

The rearrangement links TRBV7-9 to TRBJ1-6, with D hard to call. V was pared by 3 bases and J by 8 bases, with 8 bases between. The CDR3 consists of 13 residues. CDR1 is SEHNR, CDR2 FQNEAQ, per germline (reference sequence). The CDR3 protein is CASSLSVDSPLHF. The DNA for the CDR3 is TGTGCCAGCAGCTTGTCCGTCGATTCACCCCTCCACTTT.

V usage is TRBV4-2 and J usage is TRBJ1-4, with D perhaps TRBD1 (5 bases). The CDR3 is 14 amino acids. V was clipped by 4 bases and J by 3 bases, with 9 bases between them. Germline CDR1 reads LGHNA; CDR2 reads YNFKEQ. The CDR3 is CASSRGFPNEKLFF. CDR3 coding DNA: TGTGCCAGCAGCCGGGGGTTCCCTAATGAAAAACTGTTTTTT.

This clone has a single count. The gene calls are TRBV9 and TRBJ2-3, with D unclear. This CDR3 spans 13 amino acids. CDR1 SGDLS and CDR2 YYNGEE come from the germline V gene. Trimming pared 0 bases from V and 6 bases from J, leaving 8 bases between. The CDR3 bases are TGTGCCAGCAGCGTAGCTGTAGGGGATACGCAGTATTTT. This sequence encodes CASSVAVGDTQYF.

With regard to this clone: The germline gene is not matched at one end of the junction; a read error may be the cause. Written as DNA, the CDR3 is TGTGCCAGCAGCTTAGGTTCTCCGAAGGTGGTCTTC. Protein product: CASSLGSPKVVF. The V and J genes are TRBV7-9 and TRBJ2-1, with D uncertain. The CDR3 totals 12 residues. CDR1 and CDR2 (germline): SEHNR, FQNEAQ (reference sequence).

V gene TRBV5-1 combines with J gene TRBJ2-1; 12 bases line up with TRBD2. V lost 4 bases and J lost 3; bases outside the gene matches: 2. Germline V CDR1 and CDR2: SGHRS, YFSETQ. The CDR3 has 15 residues. For the CDR3, the DNA is TGCGCCAGCAGCGCGGGACTAGCGGGCTACAATGAGCAGTTCTTC. Its translation: CASSAGLAGYNEQFF.

The genes are TRBV29-1 and TRBJ2-1, with 13 bases that match TRBD2. Per the germline V gene, CDR1 is SQVTM and CDR2 is ANQGSEA. V was clipped by 6 bases and J by 7 bases; unmatched bases: 6. This CDR3 comprises 14 residues. The CDR3 region is CSVRTSGSRNEQFF. The CDR3 coding sequence is TGCAGCGTGAGGACTAGCGGGAGTCGGAATGAGCAGTTCTTC.

V and J are TRBV2 and TRBJ1-2, with D perhaps matching TRBD1 (5 bases). CDR3 size: 14 residues. The V end was cut by 4 bases, the J end by 2 bases, with 11 bases between. Germline V gene data show CDR1 as SNHLY and CDR2 as FYNNEI. CDR3 amino acids: CASSVGGSNYGYTF. The CDR3, as DNA: TGTGCCAGCAGTGTCGGGGGATCAAACTATGGCTACACCTTC.

The V call is TRBV4-2, the J call TRBJ1-4; a weak D match, TRBD1 (5 bases). From germline, CDR1 is LGHNA and CDR2 YNFKEQ. This CDR3 has 17 residues. V lost 1 base, J lost 0 bases, and 12 bases lay in between. The CDR3 bases are TGTGCCAGCAGCCAAGTAGACAGACTTGCAACTAATGAAAAACTGTTTTTT. Protein product: CASSQVDRLATNEKLFF.

J is TRBJ2-7 and V is TRBV18; 9 bases are a match to TRBD1. V was pared by 5 bases and J by 4 bases, with 3 bases of the junction left unmatched. Germline CDR1 and CDR2: KGHSH and LQKENI. There are 13 residues in the CDR3. CDR3 bases: TGTGCCAGCTCATCCGGGACAGGGTACGAGCAGTACTTC. Its protein is CASSSGTGYEQYF.

This rearrangement joins TRBV19 to TRBJ2-2; D not resolved. The CDR3 extends over 13 amino acids. The germline V gene encodes CDR1 LNHDA and CDR2 SQIVND (reference sequence). V was pared by 1 base and J by 6 bases, with 6 bases between. The CDR3, as DNA: TGTGCCAGTAGTATAGGAGGACCCGGGGAGCTGTTTTTT. Protein sequence: CASSIGGPGELFF.

The chain carries TRBV6-5 and TRBJ2-5; D unresolved. The CDR3 length is 14 residues. V shed 3 bases and J shed 4 bases, with 12 bases lying between them. Germline V gene data show CDR1 as MNHEY and CDR2 as SVGAGI. The CDR3 nucleotides read TGTGCCAGCAGTTATGACCCGTTTCTAGAGACCCAGTACTTC. Its protein is CASSYDPFLETQYF.

The count of this clone is one. V and J are TRBV19 and TRBJ2-7, with TRBD1 matching over 7 bases. With V trimmed by 3 bases and J by 4 bases, 9 bases remained unmatched. Per the germline V gene, CDR1 is LNHDA and CDR2 is SQIVND (reference sequence). CDR3 length: 15 residues. The CDR3 region is CASSIRDSQFYEQYF. The CDR3 DNA sequence: TGTGCCAGTAGTATCCGGGACAGCCAGTTTTACGAGCAGTACTTC.

This clone was counted a single time. The V gene is TRBV6-5, the J gene TRBJ2-1; tentative D call: TRBD2 (7 bases). Per the germline V gene, CDR1 is MNHEY and CDR2 is SVGAGI. The V end was cut by 2 bases, the J end by 5 bases, with 13 bases between. This CDR3 has 15 amino acids. CDR3 sequence (DNA): TGTGCCAGCAGTTACCGAGGGGGGGGGAACAATGAGCAGTTCTTC. It encodes CASSYRGGGNNEQFF.

The rearrangement links TRBV4-2 to TRBJ2-7; D may match TRBD1 or TRBD2 (5 bases each). V gave up 1 base and J gave up 2 bases, with 12 bases separating them. The CDR3 is 15 residues long. The germline CDR1 and CDR2 sequences are LGHNA and YNFKEQ. CDR3 DNA: TGTGCCAGCAGCCAAGTTTGGGGGATTACCTACGAGCAGTACTTC. Its protein is CASSQVWGITYEQYF.

The gene calls are TRBV5-1 and TRBJ1-4; TRBD1 agrees at 7 bases. The CDR3 totals 15 residues. Per the germline V gene, CDR1 is SGHRS and CDR2 is YFSETQ. Trimming took 9 bases from V and 2 from J; bases not matched to a gene: 10. CDR3 sequence reads: CATKTTTGTNEKLFF. Here the CDR3 DNA reads TGCGCCACCAAAACTACGACAGGGACTAATGAAAAACTGTTTTTT.

CDR3 loop: CASSQDLYTEAFF. For the CDR3, the DNA is TGCGCCAGCAGCCAAGATCTGTACACTGAAGCTTTCTTT. This chain uses TRBV4-3 with TRBJ1-1; D gene ambiguous. The CDR3 runs to 13 residues. The germline gives CDR1 LGHNA, CDR2 YSLEER. The V and J ends lost 0 bases and 3 bases respectively, with 5 bases between them.

J is TRBJ2-5 and V is TRBV4-2; no definite D call. Trimming shortened V by 1 base and J by 0 bases, and 9 bases separated the two germline ends. Per the germline V gene, CDR1 is LGHNA and CDR2 is YNFKEQ. CDR3 length equals 15 residues. The CDR3 sequence is CASSQVVGNQETQYF. The CDR3 DNA is TGTGCCAGCAGCCAAGTTGTAGGGAACCAAGAGACCCAGTACTTC.

The rearrangement links TRBV6-6 to TRBJ1-5; D call uncertain. V lost 2 bases to trimming and J lost 4 bases, with 3 bases between them. In germline, CDR1 is MNHNY, CDR2 SVGAGI (reference sequence). This CDR3 spans 12 amino acids. In DNA, the CDR3 is TGTGCCAGCAGTTACGGGAATCAGCCCCAGCATTTT. This sequence encodes CASSYGNQPQHF.

This sequence joins TRBV7-2 and TRBJ1-3; D gene ambiguous. The CDR3 totals 16 residues. Germline CDR1 reads SGHTA; CDR2 reads FQGNSA. The ends were cut back, 1 base at V and 0 bases at J, with 10 bases in the middle. The CDR3 is CASSLEAVSSGNTIYF. In DNA form, the CDR3 reads TGTGCCAGCAGCTTAGAAGCAGTAAGCTCTGGAAACACCATATATTTT.

The chain combines TRBV15 with TRBJ1-2; D gene ambiguous. Germline V gene lookup returns CDR1 LNHNV and CDR2 YYDKDF (reference sequence). V lost 0 bases, J lost 0 bases, and 11 bases lay in between. This CDR3 spans 16 amino acids. Written as DNA, the CDR3 is TGTGCCACCAGCAGAGATATAACAGTGACTAACTATGGCTACACCTTC. It codes for CATSRDITVTNYGYTF.

V gene TRBV5-1 combines with J gene TRBJ1-1; D possibly corresponds to TRBD1 (5 bases). CDR1 is SGHRS, CDR2 YFSETQ, per germline. The length of the CDR3 is 15 residues. V was shortened by 5 bases and J by 4 bases, with 18 bases between the two germline ends. The CDR3 DNA is TGCGCCAGCAGATCCGAGGGACCAACGACCACTGAAGCTTTCTTT. Translation gives CASRSEGPTTTEAFF.

CDR3 sequence (DNA): TGTGCCAGCAGGGAGGTCTATGGCTACACCTTC. Translation gives CASREVYGYTF. This chain uses TRBV2 with TRBJ1-2; unclear D gene. Germline V gene sequence: CDR1 SNHLY, CDR2 FYNNEI. The germline V and J ends were trimmed by 6 bases and 4 bases, with 6 bases remaining between them. The CDR3 loop spans 11 amino acids.

The rearrangement joins TRBV5-4 to TRBJ2-2; tentatively, D is TRBD1 (6 bases). Germline V gene data show CDR1 as SGHNT and CDR2 as YYREEE (reference sequence). Trimming shortened V by 0 bases and J by 4 bases, and 13 bases separated the two germline ends. This CDR3 contains 16 residues. CDR3 DNA: TGTGCCAGCAGCTTGGGGCCTGGACAGACCACCGGGGAGCTGTTTTTT. This translates into CASSLGPGQTTGELFF.

The V gene is TRBV29-1, the J gene TRBJ2-3; 9 positions agree with TRBD1. Germline V gene data show CDR1 as SQVTM and CDR2 as ANQGSEA. The CDR3 loop spans 17 amino acids. The V segment lost 3 bases and the J segment 0 bases; nucleotides outside the gene matches: 10. The CDR3 bases are TGCAGCGTTGACGGCGAGGCGGGGACAGGGAGCACAGATACGCAGTATTTT. Translated, it gives CSVDGEAGTGSTDTQYF.

This chain connects TRBV7-9 to TRBJ1-3; D is unresolved. The CDR3 loop spans 17 amino acids. Germline V gene data show CDR1 as SEHNR and CDR2 as FQNEAQ (reference sequence). The V and J ends lost 3 bases and 0 bases respectively, with 15 bases between them. The DNA of the CDR3 is TGTGCCAGCAGCTTTCAAGGAGCCGTCAGCTCTGGAAACACCATATATTTT. Translating it yields CASSFQGAVSSGNTIYF.

The CDR3 DNA is TGCGCCAGCAGCCTCAGAGGGACCTACGAGCAGTACTTC. It codes for CASSLRGTYEQYF. This rearrangement joins TRBV4-1 to TRBJ2-7, with D perhaps TRBD2 (5 bases). The germline V and J ends were trimmed by 4 bases and 2 bases, with 9 bases remaining between them. Per germline, CDR1 MGHRA and CDR2 YSYEKL. This CDR3 has 13 residues.

The rearrangement uses TRBV4-3 and TRBJ2-7; perhaps TRBD1 as D (6 bases). The CDR3 totals 15 residues. Trimming took off 3 bases at V and 0 bases at J, with 12 bases between the two ends. Germline values: CDR1 LGHNA, CDR2 YSLEER. DNA of the CDR3: TGCGCCAGCAGCCAGTACCGGGACATCTCCTACGAGCAGTACTTC. Translating it yields CASSQYRDISYEQYF.

The V call is TRBV30, the J call TRBJ2-7; D gene unclear. The CDR3 contains 18 residues. CDR1 and CDR2 from the germline V gene are GTSNPN and SVGIG (reference sequence). Trimming took off 1 base at V and 1 base at J, with 23 bases between the two ends. CDR3 in DNA: TGTGCCTGGAGTGACCCTAATTTCCAGACTGGTGAATCCTACGAGCAGTACTTC. Its translation is CAWSDPNFQTGESYEQYF.

This clone was seen only a few times. This sequence joins TRBV2 and TRBJ1-6; D remains ambiguous. The ends were cut back, 3 bases at V and 13 bases at J, with 10 bases in the middle. There are 12 residues in the CDR3. CDR1 is SNHLY, CDR2 FYNNEI, per germline. The CDR3 is CASSDSPSPLHF. In nucleotides, the CDR3 is TGTGCCAGCAGTGACTCCCCGTCTCCCCTCCACTTT.